Listed here are 28 T cell receptor beta chains from one sample, sequenced in a study of T cells in localized non-small cell lung cancer. This table comes from immunoSEQ multiplex PCR, and its TCRdb copy is limited to in-frame clones, with some not included. The sample consists of 30,000 to 40,000 clones, approximately 80% of them appearing once. Sequencing was performed on peripheral blood, taken before any cancer treatment. These receptors all come from a male donor older than 55 with stage III squamous cell lung carcinoma.

The chain has TRBV19 and TRBJ2-3; TRBD2 might be the D (5 bases). The CDR3 is 13 amino acids. Germline assignment: CDR1 LNHDA and CDR2 SQIVND (reference sequence). V lost 6 bases and J 2 bases, leaving 9 bases between the germline ends. CDR3: CASREEFTDTQYF. CDR3 sequence (DNA): TGTGCCAGTAGGGAGGAGTTCACAGATACGCAGTATTTT.

The chain is built from TRBV30 and TRBJ2-1; tentatively, D is TRBD2 (6 bases). Germline CDR1 GTSNPN, CDR2 SVGIG (reference sequence). The V end was cut by 3 bases, the J end by 0 bases, with 12 bases between. This CDR3 spans 15 amino acids. As DNA, the CDR3 is TGTGCCTGGAGGCCCGGGGGAAGCTCCTACAATGAGCAGTTCTTC. Translating gives CAWRPGGSSYNEQFF.

This chain links TRBV11-2 with TRBJ2-5; D is unclear. The V end was cut by 6 bases, the J end by 5 bases, with 19 bases between. This CDR3 has 15 residues. Per the germline V gene, CDR1 is SGHAT and CDR2 is FQNNGV. The DNA for the CDR3 is TGTGCCAGCAGACTCGAAGCGTTTATCTGGGAGACCCAGTACTTC. Encoded protein: CASRLEAFIWETQYF.

The genes are TRBV10-3 and TRBJ1-2, with D maybe TRBD1 (6 bases). The V end was cut by 4 bases, the J end by 8 bases, with 14 bases between. CDR1 and CDR2 from the germline V gene are ENHRY and SYGVKD. The CDR3 spans 13 residues. The CDR3: CAISVSGARGYTF. DNA for the CDR3: TGTGCCATCAGTGTATCGGGGGCGAGAGGCTACACCTTC.

The V and J genes are TRBV19 and TRBJ1-5, with 7 bases fitting TRBD1. This CDR3 is built from 15 residues. Per the germline V gene, CDR1 is LNHDA and CDR2 is SQIVND (reference sequence). V lost 5 bases, J lost 2 bases, and 6 bases stayed unmatched. The DNA of the CDR3 is TGTGCCAGTAGTCGACAGGGAGGGGGCAATCAGCCCCAGCATTTT. Translated, it gives CASSRQGGGNQPQHF.

Worth noting for this clone: The junction and the germline gene differ at one end; a read error may be behind it. The chain couples TRBV2 to TRBJ2-1, with a weak D call TRBD1 (6 bases). The CDR3 consists of 13 residues. Germline lookup yields CDR1 SNHLY and CDR2 FYNNEI. CDR3 loop: CASSGQTNNVQFF. The CDR3 bases are TGTGCCAGCAGCGGACAGACAAACAATGTGCAGTTCTTC.

This chain links TRBV29-1 with TRBJ2-5; 8 bases map to TRBD1. CDR1 SQVTM and CDR2 ANQGSEA come from the germline V gene. The CDR3 has 14 residues. The J segment lost 3 bases and the V segment lost 8 bases, leaving 11 bases of the junction unmatched. The CDR3 protein is CSFRGQGGEETQYF. The CDR3 coding sequence is TGCAGCTTCCGTGGACAGGGTGGGGAAGAGACCCAGTACTTC.

Turning to this clone: This specimen includes other DNA sequences encoding the same CDR3. The J gene is TRBJ2-1, the V gene TRBV6-6; D may correspond to TRBD1 or TRBD2 (5 bases each). Deletions cut 2 bases from V and 0 bases from J, with 8 bases between. The CDR3 consists of 15 residues. Germline CDR1 and CDR2: MNHNY and SVGAGI (reference sequence). CDR3 nucleotide sequence: TGTGCCAGCAGTTACGGGGGAAGCTCCTACAATGAGCAGTTCTTC. Protein: CASSYGGSSYNEQFF.

The chain combines TRBV5-1 with TRBJ1-1, with D unclear. V lost 0 bases to trimming and J lost 2 bases, with 11 bases between them. Germline lookup yields CDR1 SGHRS and CDR2 YFSETQ. The CDR3 sequence is 15 residues long. This CDR3 is CASSLGAADNTEAFF. DNA of the CDR3: TGCGCCAGCAGCTTGGGAGCGGCGGATAACACTGAAGCTTTCTTT. Combining the CDR3 with reference TRBV5-1 and TRBJ1-1 gives the whole variable domain KAGVTQTPRYLIKTRGQQVTLSCSPISGHRSVSWYQQTPGQGLQFLFEYFSETQRNKGNFPGRFSGRQFSNSRSEMNVSTLELGDSALYLCASSLGAADNTEAFFGQGTRLTVV.

The chain has TRBV15 and TRBJ1-5; TRBD1 matches at 7 bases. V was clipped by 1 base and J by 6 bases; unmatched bases: 3. The CDR3 has 14 amino acids. Germline CDR1 LNHNV, CDR2 YYDKDF (reference sequence). Here the CDR3 DNA reads TGTGCCACCAGCAGAGGGCCAGGGGGTCAGCCCCAGCATTTT. Translated: CATSRGPGGQPQHF.

This clone was observed a few times. This chain connects TRBV5-1 to TRBJ1-1, with D maybe TRBD1 (5 bases). Germline CDR1 SGHRS, CDR2 YFSETQ. The CDR3 is 14 amino acids. Trimming stripped 3 bases from V and 0 bases from J, with 9 bases between. The CDR3 region has the DNA TGCGCCAGCAGCTCCGACAGCCTGAACACTGAAGCTTTCTTT. Its translation is CASSSDSLNTEAFF.

V usage is TRBV19 and J usage is TRBJ1-5; TRBD1 might be the D (5 bases). V shed 5 bases and J shed 9 bases, with 17 bases lying between them. Per germline, CDR1 LNHDA and CDR2 SQIVND (reference sequence). The CDR3 has 14 residues. The DNA of the CDR3 is TGTGCCAGTAGTGTTCGGGGCGTCGGTCGGCCCCAGCATTTT. It encodes CASSVRGVGRPQHF. Looking up the rest from reference TRBV19 and TRBJ1-5 gives the full variable domain: DGGITQSPKYLFRKEGQNVTLSCEQNLNHDAMYWYRQDPGQGLRLIYYSQIVNDFQKGDIAEGYSVSREKKESFPLTVTSAQKNPTAFYLCASSVRGVGRPQHFGDGTRLSIL.

CDR3 nucleotide sequence: TGTGCCAGTAGTATTAACAGGGATTCCGCAGGGGAGCTGTTTTTT. Protein: CASSINRDSAGELFF. The V call is TRBV19, the J call TRBJ2-2; possibly TRBD1 for D (6 bases). The CDR3 length is 15 residues. Trimming shortened V by 3 bases and J by 8 bases, and 16 bases separated the two germline ends. Per the germline V gene, CDR1 is LNHDA and CDR2 is SQIVND (reference sequence).

V gene TRBV10-3 combines with J gene TRBJ1-6; no clear D. Trimming left V 2 bases short and J 6 bases short, with 5 bases between. The germline V gene has CDR1 ENHRY and CDR2 SYGVKD. The CDR3 covers 13 residues. CDR3 sequence reads: CAISEGRNSPLHF. CDR3 DNA: TGTGCCATCAGTGAGGGGCGTAATTCACCCCTCCACTTT.

The chain has TRBV15 and TRBJ1-5; D unclear. The CDR3 loop spans 15 amino acids. CDR1 is LNHNV and CDR2 is YYDKDF in the germline V gene (reference sequence). Trimming cost V 1 base and J 0 bases, with 7 bases left between them. CDR3 residues: CATSRAELSNQPQHF. In DNA, the CDR3 is TGTGCCACCAGCAGAGCAGAACTTAGCAATCAGCCCCAGCATTTT.

J is TRBJ1-4 and V is TRBV18; D unresolved. Trimming took 0 bases from V and 2 from J, leaving 13 bases between them. The germline V gene has CDR1 KGHSH and CDR2 LQKENI. This CDR3 region has 17 residues. The CDR3 loop is CASSPPNKGSTNEKLFF. The CDR3 region has the DNA TGTGCCAGCTCACCACCCAACAAAGGGTCTACTAATGAAAAACTGTTTTTT.

This clone was counted a single time. The chain carries TRBV18 and TRBJ2-1, with 7 bases lining up with TRBD2. V shed 2 bases, J shed 10 bases, and the junction held 5 bases outside the gene matches. This CDR3 comprises 13 residues. CDR1 is KGHSH and CDR2 is LQKENI in the germline V gene. CDR3: CASSPNSGGEQFF. CDR3 sequence (DNA): TGTGCCAGCTCACCAAACTCGGGGGGAGAGCAGTTCTTC.

This rearrangement joins TRBV7-9 to TRBJ2-1, with D unresolved. V was pared by 5 bases and J by 0 bases, with 11 bases between. The CDR3 is made up of 15 amino acids. Germline lookup yields CDR1 SEHNR and CDR2 FQNEAQ (reference sequence). The CDR3: CASSPGRSSYNEQFF. CDR3 DNA: TGTGCCAGCAGCCCTGGCCGGAGCTCCTACAATGAGCAGTTCTTC. The full variable domain, with the rest looked up from reference TRBV7-9 and TRBJ2-1, is DTGVSQNPRHKITKRGQNVTFRCDPISEHNRLYWYRQTLGQGPEFLTYFQNEAQLEKSRLLSDRFSAERPKGSFSTLEIQRTEQGDSAMYLCASSPGRSSYNEQFFGPGTRLTVL.

This clone was picked up one time. CDR3 DNA sequence: TGTGCCAGCAGCCCTCCGGCGGGGGGTGAGCAGTTCTTC. Translated, it gives CASSPPAGGEQFF. The V call is TRBV7-9, the J call TRBJ2-1, with TRBD2 matching 8 bases. The CDR3 totals 13 residues. Germline V lookup: CDR1 SEHNR, CDR2 FQNEAQ (reference sequence). The trim removed 5 bases at V and 9 bases at J, leaving 6 bases unmatched.

The chain couples TRBV25-1 to TRBJ2-7; 12 positions agree with TRBD2. V lost 7 bases, J lost 3 bases, and 10 bases stayed unmatched. The V gene's germline CDR1 is MGHDK and CDR2 SYGVNS. The CDR3 runs to 16 residues. CDR3 nucleotide sequence: TGTGCCAGCACTAGAACCGGGACTAGCGGGTACTACGAGCAGTACTTC. Protein: CASTRTGTSGYYEQYF.

This chain uses TRBV2 with TRBJ1-2; 7 bases agree with TRBD1. CDR3 size: 14 residues. Trimming removed 2 bases from V and 7 bases from J; junction bases left unmatched: 7. Germline-derived CDR1 and CDR2 are SNHLY and FYNNEI. In DNA form, the CDR3 reads TGTGCCAGCAGTGAATCGAGACAGGGAAGTGGCTACACCTTC. It specifies CASSESRQGSGYTF.

V is TRBV9 and J is TRBJ2-1, with 8 bases lining up with TRBD2. The V and J ends lost 1 base and 6 bases, in that order; junction bases with no gene match: 0. CDR1 and CDR2 from the germline V gene are SGDLS and YYNGEE. This CDR3 is built from 13 residues. The CDR3 protein is CASSVLAGNEQFF. The DNA for the CDR3 is TGTGCCAGCAGCGTACTAGCGGGCAATGAGCAGTTCTTC.

The chain recombines TRBV28 with TRBJ1-1; D uncertain. Germline lookup yields CDR1 MDHEN and CDR2 SYDVKM. The CDR3 consists of 14 residues. V was trimmed by 3 bases and J by 1 base, leaving 9 bases between them. CDR3 nucleotides: TGTGCCAGCAGTTTCCCCACCCCGAACACTGAAGCTTTCTTT. Translating gives CASSFPTPNTEAFF.

The genes are TRBV7-6 and TRBJ1-2; TRBD1 agrees at 12 bases. Unmatched junction bases numbered 8, after V lost 5 bases and J lost 4 bases. This CDR3 is built from 16 residues. Germline V gene data show CDR1 as SGHVS and CDR2 as FNYEAQ. The CDR3 here is CASSPGTGGAGYGYTF. CDR3 nucleotides: TGTGCCAGCAGCCCCGGGACAGGGGGCGCTGGCTATGGCTACACCTTC.

V usage is TRBV30 and J usage is TRBJ2-7, with 7 bases identical to TRBD2. Germline V lookup: CDR1 GTSNPN, CDR2 SVGIG (reference sequence). The J segment lost 7 bases and the V segment lost 0 bases, leaving 6 bases of the junction unmatched. The CDR3 is 13 amino acids. The CDR3 bases are TGTGCCTGGAGTGTAGCGCAAGCGGGGGAGCAGTACTTC. Translated, it gives CAWSVAQAGEQYF.

The chain uses TRBV10-3 and TRBJ2-3, with D maybe TRBD2 (6 bases). The CDR3 covers 14 residues. The germline CDR1 and CDR2 sequences are ENHRY and SYGVKD. The V end lost 10 bases, the J end lost 0 bases, and 14 bases lay between the germline ends. The CDR3: CASGASASTDTQYF. Here the CDR3 DNA reads TGTGCCAGCGGGGCCAGCGCAAGCACAGATACGCAGTATTTT.

This chain connects TRBV5-6 to TRBJ2-1, with TRBD2 identical over 9 bases. J was trimmed by 7 bases and V by 4 bases; bases with no gene match: 9. The germline V gene encodes CDR1 SGHDT and CDR2 YYEEEE. This CDR3 region has 15 residues. This CDR3 reads CASSPPAGGHNEQFF. The CDR3 nucleotides are TGTGCCAGCAGCCCCCCCGCGGGAGGGCATAATGAGCAGTTCTTC.

This sequence joins TRBV19 and TRBJ1-1; D remains unclear. CDR1 and CDR2 from the germline V gene are LNHDA and SQIVND (reference sequence). V lost 0 bases and J lost 2, with 4 bases in between. CDR3 size: 13 residues. In DNA, the CDR3 is TGTGCCAGTAGTATAGATATTAACACTGAAGCTTTCTTT. Encoded protein: CASSIDINTEAFF.